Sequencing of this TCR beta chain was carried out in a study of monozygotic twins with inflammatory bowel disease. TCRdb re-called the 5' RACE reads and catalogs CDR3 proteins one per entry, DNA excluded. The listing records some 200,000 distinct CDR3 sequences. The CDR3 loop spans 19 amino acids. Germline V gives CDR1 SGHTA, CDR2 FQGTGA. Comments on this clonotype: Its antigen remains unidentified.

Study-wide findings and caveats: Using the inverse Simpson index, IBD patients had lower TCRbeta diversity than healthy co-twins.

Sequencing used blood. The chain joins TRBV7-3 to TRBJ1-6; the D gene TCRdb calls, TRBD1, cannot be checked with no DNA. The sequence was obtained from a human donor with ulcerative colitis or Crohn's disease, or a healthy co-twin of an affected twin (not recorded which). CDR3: CASSPPTLGRSSYNSPLHF.